The 25 T cell receptor beta chains below were found in one sample sequenced in a study of T cell responses to AZD1222 COVID-19 vaccine. The data were produced by immunoSEQ multiplex PCR, yet TCRdb's version contains in-frame clones alone and is incomplete. This sample yields about 120,000 clones, of which about 94% are seen a single time; 2.5% to 3% belongs to the top ten. Here the sequenced sample was peripheral blood, taken 28 days after the second AZD1222 dose. The source is an adult who received the AZD1222 COVID-19 vaccine.

This clone showed up just a few times. The chain has TRBV27 and TRBJ1-2; tentatively, D is TRBD1 (5 bases). The germline V and J ends were trimmed by 5 bases and 2 bases, with 9 bases remaining between them. CDR1 is MNHEY, CDR2 SMNVEV, per germline (reference sequence). This CDR3 has 13 amino acids. This chain's CDR3 is CASSRRDNYGYTF. DNA of the CDR3: TGTGCCAGCAGTAGGAGGGACAACTATGGCTACACCTTC.

The V and J genes are TRBV9 and TRBJ1-1; 8 bases map to TRBD1. V shed 4 bases and J 0 bases; nucleotides not matched to a gene: 14. The length of the CDR3 is 18 residues. Germline CDR1 SGDLS, CDR2 YYNGEE. In DNA, the CDR3 is TGTGCCAGCAGCCCACAGGGGGGACAGAAATGGATGAACACTGAAGCTTTCTTT. This encodes CASSPQGGQKWMNTEAFF.

This clone has a single count. The chain has TRBV10-3 and TRBJ1-1, with D unresolved. The CDR3 covers 13 residues. The germline V gene encodes CDR1 ENHRY and CDR2 SYGVKD. Trimming removed 3 bases from V and 1 base from J, with 6 bases in between. The CDR3 loop reads CAISDTENTEAFF. The DNA of the CDR3 is TGTGCCATCAGTGACACCGAGAACACTGAAGCTTTCTTT.

The chain combines TRBV5-1 with TRBJ2-2; D not resolved. CDR1 is SGHRS, CDR2 YFSETQ, per germline. The ends were cut back, 4 bases at V and 6 bases at J, with 13 bases in the middle. The CDR3 contains 14 residues. The CDR3 DNA reads as TGCGCCAGCAGCAAAACGCCCGGGTCCGGGGAGCTGTTTTTT. This gives the protein CASSKTPGSGELFF. The full variable domain, rest sourced from reference TRBV5-1 and TRBJ2-2, is KAGVTQTPRYLIKTRGQQVTLSCSPISGHRSVSWYQQTPGQGLQFLFEYFSETQRNKGNFPGRFSGRQFSNSRSEMNVSTLELGDSALYLCASSKTPGSGELFFGEGSRLTVL.

The chain links TRBV6-5 to TRBJ1-3; D may be TRBD1 (6 bases). V gave up 8 bases and J gave up 0 bases, with 11 bases separating them. The CDR3 covers 14 residues. Germline CDR1 MNHEY, CDR2 SVGAGI. CDR3 region: CASVDRPSGNTIYF. CDR3 coding DNA: TGTGCCAGCGTCGACAGGCCCTCTGGAAACACCATATATTTT.

The chain recombines TRBV30 with TRBJ1-4, with 7 bases identical to TRBD1. The germline gives CDR1 GTSNPN, CDR2 SVGIG (reference sequence). There are 12 residues in the CDR3. The V gene end was trimmed by 7 bases and the J gene end by 7 bases; junction bases not matched to a gene: 6. The CDR3 DNA sequence: TGTGCCTTCACGACAGGGTTTGAAAAACTGTTTTTT. This codes for CAFTTGFEKLFF.

The V gene is TRBV3-1 (or the pseudogene TRBV3-2), the J gene TRBJ2-1, with unresolved D. Deletions cut 11 bases from V and 8 bases from J, with 16 bases between. CDR3 length: 12 amino acids. Germline CDR1 reads LGHDT; CDR2 reads YNNKEL (reference sequence). CDR3 sequence reads: CAYDSKIHEQFF. The DNA for the CDR3 is TGTGCCTACGATAGCAAGATCCATGAGCAGTTCTTC.

The J gene is TRBJ2-7, the V gene TRBV20-1; 7 bases agree with TRBD1. J was trimmed by 5 bases and V by 6 bases; bases with no gene match: 4. CDR1 is DFQATT, CDR2 SNEGSKA, per germline (reference sequence). CDR3 length equals 11 residues. As DNA, the CDR3 is TGCAGTGCGGACACAGGGGACGAGCAGTACTTC. Translated: CSADTGDEQYF.

The gene calls are TRBV2 and TRBJ2-7, with TRBD2 matching over 8 bases. This CDR3 has 14 amino acids. Trimming removed 4 bases from V and 3 bases from J; junction bases left unmatched: 5. Germline V lookup: CDR1 SNHLY, CDR2 FYNNEI. CDR3: CASSGSSGNYEQYF. CDR3 DNA sequence: TGTGCCAGCAGTGGAAGTAGCGGGAACTACGAGCAGTACTTC. Filled out from reference TRBV2 and TRBJ2-7, the complete variable domain reads EPEVTQTPSHQVTQMGQEVILRCVPISNHLYFYWYRQILGQKVEFLVSFYNNEISEKSEIFDDQFSVERPDGSNFTLKIRSTKLEDSAMYFCASSGSSGNYEQYFGPGTRLTVT.

The V call is TRBV19, the J call TRBJ1-4; 8 positions match TRBD1. The CDR3 contains 18 residues. V shed 8 bases and J 0 bases; nucleotides not matched to a gene: 14. Germline V lookup: CDR1 LNHDA, CDR2 SQIVND (reference sequence). The CDR3 DNA sequence: TGTGCCAGTCTGAGGCAGGGGGCCTTTTTTGCAACTAATGAAAAACTGTTTTTT. This sequence encodes CASLRQGAFFATNEKLFF. Together with reference TRBV19 and TRBJ1-4, the CDR3 gives the full variable domain: DGGITQSPKYLFRKEGQNVTLSCEQNLNHDAMYWYRQDPGQGLRLIYYSQIVNDFQKGDIAEGYSVSREKKESFPLTVTSAQKNPTAFYLCASLRQGAFFATNEKLFFGSGTQLSVL.

This clone appeared a single time. The chain recombines TRBV5-4 with TRBJ1-2, with D tentatively TRBD1 (5 bases). The germline V gene encodes CDR1 SGHNT and CDR2 YYREEE (reference sequence). The CDR3 length is 14 residues. The V end lost 8 bases, the J end lost 4 bases, and 18 bases lay between the germline ends. CDR3 nucleotides: TGTGCCAGTACCTGGAGGGTAGGGGCCTATGGCTACACCTTC. Protein: CASTWRVGAYGYTF. Drawing the rest from reference TRBV5-4 and TRBJ1-2, the complete variable domain is ETGVTQSPTHLIKTRGQQVTLRCSSQSGHNTVSWYQQALGQGPQFIFQYYREEENGRGNFPPRFSGLQFPNYSSELNVNALELDDSALYLCASTWRVGAYGYTFGSGTRLTVV.

V gene TRBV6-1 combines with J gene TRBJ1-2, with a possible D match to TRBD1 (6 bases). Germline assignment: CDR1 MNHNS and CDR2 SASEGT. V lost 1 base, J lost 4 bases, and 13 bases lay in between. The CDR3 extends over 15 amino acids. The chain's CDR3 is CASSEVGGGAYGYTF. For the CDR3, the DNA is TGTGCCAGCAGTGAAGTTGGAGGGGGGGCCTATGGCTACACCTTC.

This chain joins TRBV7-2 and TRBJ1-2; no firm D call. Trimming shortened V by 3 bases and J by 9 bases, and 14 bases separated the two germline ends. CDR1 and CDR2 from the germline V gene are SGHTA and FQGNSA. This CDR3 comprises 13 residues. The CDR3 loop is CASSLDPAGSYTF. DNA for the CDR3: TGTGCCAGCAGCTTGGACCCAGCGGGCAGCTACACCTTC.

The V call is TRBV2, the J call TRBJ2-7; no clear D. Germline V gene sequence: CDR1 SNHLY, CDR2 FYNNEI. The CDR3 totals 16 residues. Trimming removed 2 bases at V and 0 bases at J, with 14 bases between. CDR3 sequence (DNA): TGTGCCAGCAGTGAATTTGGCCTATGGAGCTCCTACGAGCAGTACTTC. This translates into CASSEFGLWSSYEQYF.

The gene calls are TRBV19 and TRBJ2-1; 8 positions agree with TRBD2. CDR3 length equals 16 residues. J was trimmed by 1 base and V by 1 base; bases with no gene match: 3. Germline lookup yields CDR1 LNHDA and CDR2 SQIVND (reference sequence). The CDR3 DNA sequence: TGTGCCAGTAGTATAGGTGGCGGGAGGTCCTACAATGAGCAGTTCTTC. It encodes CASSIGGGRSYNEQFF.

This chain connects TRBV7-9 to TRBJ2-1, with 7 bases aligning to TRBD1. The V segment lost 0 bases and the J segment 4 bases; nucleotides outside the gene matches: 3. Germline CDR1 reads SEHNR; CDR2 reads FQNEAQ (reference sequence). The CDR3 covers 15 residues. The CDR3 spells CASSLAGTAYNEQFF. In DNA form, the CDR3 reads TGTGCCAGCAGCTTAGCTGGGACAGCTTACAATGAGCAGTTCTTC.

The chain joins TRBV6-1 to TRBJ2-7, with unresolved D. CDR1 and CDR2 (germline): MNHNS, SASEGT. Deletions cut 2 bases from V and 6 bases from J, with 8 bases between. The CDR3 loop spans 12 amino acids. CDR3 loop: CASSERPAEQYF. The CDR3 region has the DNA TGTGCCAGCAGTGAAAGGCCTGCCGAGCAGTACTTC.

The count of this clone is one. The chain couples TRBV7-2 to TRBJ1-1, with 7 nucleotides matching TRBD1. Germline lookup yields CDR1 SGHTA and CDR2 FQGNSA. The length of the CDR3 is 14 residues. V gave up 7 bases and J gave up 2 bases; unmatched junction bases: 7. The CDR3 loop is CASNRRGDNTEAFF. For the CDR3, the DNA is TGTGCCAGCAACCGCAGGGGGGATAACACTGAAGCTTTCTTT.

This sequence joins TRBV7-6 and TRBJ2-3; 12 bases match TRBD2. The J segment lost 1 base and the V segment lost 5 bases, leaving 4 bases of the junction unmatched. Germline V gene data show CDR1 as SGHVS and CDR2 as FNYEAQ. The CDR3 extends over 16 amino acids. CDR3 loop: CASSPRLAGGTDTQYF. CDR3 coding DNA: TGTGCCAGCAGCCCCCGACTAGCGGGGGGCACAGATACGCAGTATTTT.

The chain recombines TRBV19 with TRBJ1-2; 9 bases map to TRBD1. V was clipped by 6 bases and J by 2 bases; unmatched bases: 4. The CDR3 loop spans 14 amino acids. Germline CDR1 reads LNHDA; CDR2 reads SQIVND (reference sequence). CDR3 loop: CASRTGGRNYGYTF. The CDR3 bases are TGTGCCAGTAGAACAGGGGGCCGCAACTATGGCTACACCTTC.

This sequence joins TRBV7-8 and TRBJ1-6; no definite D call. The V end lost 3 bases, the J end lost 7 bases, and 10 bases lay between the germline ends. This CDR3 has 14 residues. Germline V gene lookup returns CDR1 SGHVS and CDR2 FQNEAQ. The CDR3 loop reads CASSLVIGNSPLHF. CDR3 DNA sequence: TGTGCCAGCAGCTTGGTCATCGGAAATTCACCCCTCCACTTT. Together with reference TRBV7-8 and TRBJ1-6, the CDR3 gives the full variable domain: GAGVSQSPRYKVAKRGQDVALRCDPISGHVSLFWYQQALGQGPEFLTYFQNEAQLDKSGLPSDRFFAERPEGSVSTLKIQRTQQEDSAVYLCASSLVIGNSPLHFGNGTRLTVT.

V usage is TRBV24-1 and J usage is TRBJ2-1, with TRBD1 identical over 9 bases. CDR1 is KGHDR, CDR2 SFDVKD, per germline. The V and J ends lost 2 bases and 8 bases, in that order; junction bases with no gene match: 0. The CDR3 is made up of 13 amino acids. The CDR3 DNA reads as TGTGCCACCAGTGATTGGACAGGGGATGAGCAGTTCTTC. Protein product: CATSDWTGDEQFF.

The V gene is TRBV5-6, the J gene TRBJ1-4, with D possibly being TRBD1 (6 bases). There are 12 residues in the CDR3. Germline V lookup: CDR1 SGHDT, CDR2 YYEEEE. The V and J ends lost 4 bases and 6 bases respectively, with 7 bases between them. For the CDR3, the DNA is TGTGCCAGCAGCACAGGGTATGAAAAACTGTTTTTT. This sequence encodes CASSTGYEKLFF.

The chain employs TRBV25-1 and TRBJ2-7; TRBD1 aligns across 10 bases. Germline lookup yields CDR1 MGHDK and CDR2 SYGVNS. The CDR3 runs to 15 residues. The ends lost 5 bases at V and 3 bases at J; junction bases unmatched: 7. DNA for the CDR3: TGTGCCAGCAGTTCACCCGGACAGGGGGTCTACGAGCAGTACTTC. Its translation: CASSSPGQGVYEQYF.

The chain carries TRBV7-7 and TRBJ1-2; D gene ambiguous. Trimming cost V 10 bases and J 4 bases, with 10 bases left between them. The CDR3 sequence is 11 residues long. Germline values: CDR1 SSHAT, CDR2 FNYEAQ (reference sequence). The CDR3, as DNA: TGTGCCACTTACATCGGCTATGGCTACACCTTC. This codes for CATYIGYGYTF.